This T cell receptor (beta chain) was recorded in a study of control samples from healthy donors and cancer patients. The table came from immunoSEQ multiplex PCR; TCRdb's copy has only in-frame clones and leaves some out. The sample has about 130,000 clones, over 80% seen once. The sample consisted of PBMCs. The receptor was isolated from a man older than 75 with head and neck cancer.

The CDR3 loop is CAWSVRAGNEQYF. CDR3 coding DNA: TGTGCCTGGAGTGTACGGGCAGGGAACGAGCAGTACTTC. The V and J genes are TRBV30 and TRBJ2-7; tentatively, D is TRBD1 (5 bases). Germline V gene lookup returns CDR1 GTSNPN and CDR2 SVGIG (reference sequence). The CDR3 covers 13 residues. Trimming left V 0 bases short and J 5 bases short, with 11 bases between.